A single sample gave rise to the 5 T cell receptor beta chains below, sequenced in a study of blood T cell repertoires in COVID-19. The method was immunoSEQ multiplex PCR; TCRdb's version includes in-frame clones alone and lacks a portion of them. The sample holds around 98,000 clones; approximately 88% are singletons and the top ten take 15% to 20%. The sample was peripheral blood. The receptors come from a woman aged 55-69 years with acute or convalescent COVID-19.

The chain links TRBV28 to TRBJ2-7, with 7 bases lining up with TRBD1. Germline V gives CDR1 MDHEN, CDR2 SYDVKM. V dropped 2 bases and J dropped 2; count of bases not matched to a gene: 3. The CDR3 is 14 residues long. The CDR3 coding sequence is TGTGCCAGCAGTTTAAGTCAGGGGGCCTACGAGCAGTACTTC. Protein sequence: CASSLSQGAYEQYF.

This clone was seen ten or more times. V gene TRBV4-2 combines with J gene TRBJ2-1, with 11 bases identical to TRBD2. Germline V gives CDR1 LGHNA, CDR2 YNFKEQ. With V trimmed by 0 bases and J by 6 bases, 4 bases remained unmatched. CDR3 length: 16 residues. The CDR3 DNA reads TGTGCCAGCAGCCAAGAAGGTCTAGCGGGGGGCAATGAGCAGTTCTTC. Its protein is CASSQEGLAGGNEQFF.

The chain carries TRBV20-1 and TRBJ1-5; D not certain. This CDR3 comprises 13 residues. Trimming left V 3 bases short and J 4 bases short, with 10 bases between. Germline CDR1 reads DFQATT; CDR2 reads SNEGSKA (reference sequence). DNA for the CDR3: TGCAGTGCTAGTGGCGCCGGGAATCAGCCCCAGCATTTT. Translating it yields CSASGAGNQPQHF.

V usage is TRBV5-1 and J usage is TRBJ2-1; 11 bases are a match to TRBD2. This CDR3 has 18 amino acids. After removal of 3 bases from V and 4 bases from J, the junction contained 12 bases not matched to a gene. CDR1 is SGHRS, CDR2 YFSETQ, per germline. The CDR3 DNA sequence: TGCGCCAGCAGCTCCGGTGGGAGACTAGCGGGGTCTTACAATGAGCAGTTCTTC. Translating it yields CASSSGGRLAGSYNEQFF.

The chain carries TRBV19 and TRBJ2-7; TRBD2 is a possible D gene (6 bases). The CDR3 runs to 16 residues. The V gene lost 5 bases and the J gene lost 0 bases, with 17 bases spanning the gap. CDR1 is LNHDA, CDR2 SQIVND, per germline (reference sequence). Here the CDR3 reads CASSAGTSRGSYEQYF. The CDR3 DNA reads as TGTGCCAGTAGTGCCGGGACTTCCCGTGGCTCCTACGAGCAGTACTTC.